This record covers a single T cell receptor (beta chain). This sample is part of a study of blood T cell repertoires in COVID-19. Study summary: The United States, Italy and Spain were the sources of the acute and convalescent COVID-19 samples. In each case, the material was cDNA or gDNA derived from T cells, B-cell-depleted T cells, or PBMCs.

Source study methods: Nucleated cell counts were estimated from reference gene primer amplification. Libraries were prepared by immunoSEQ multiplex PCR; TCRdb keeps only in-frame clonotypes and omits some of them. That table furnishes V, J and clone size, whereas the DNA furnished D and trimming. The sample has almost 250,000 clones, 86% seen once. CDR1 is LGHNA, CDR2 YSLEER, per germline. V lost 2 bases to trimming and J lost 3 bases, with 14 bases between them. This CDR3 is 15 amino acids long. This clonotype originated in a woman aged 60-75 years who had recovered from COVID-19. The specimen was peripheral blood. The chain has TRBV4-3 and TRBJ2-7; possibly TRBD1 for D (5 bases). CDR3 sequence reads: CASSQQSSGYYEQYF. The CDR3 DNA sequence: TGCGCCAGCAGCCAACAGTCTTCAGGGTACTACGAGCAGTACTTC.